A selection of T cell receptor beta chains follows, all from one sample in a study of blood T cell repertoires in COVID-19. Profiling relied on immunoSEQ multiplex PCR, and the TCRdb table lists in-frame clones only, not all of them. The sample has a few hundred thousand clones, less than 85% seen once. Sequences were obtained from peripheral blood. The receptor source for this set is a woman aged 18-29 years with acute or convalescent COVID-19. The CDR3 runs from the conserved cysteine through the conserved F or W. D genes are given only for firm matches.

>TRBJ2-7|TRBV24-1|TRBD2
CATSDPGTSGYEQYF
>TRBJ2-2|TRBV12-3/TRBV12-4|-
CASRAFTGELFF
>TRBJ1-5|TRBV5-1|-
CASSLDGQTNQPQHF
>TRBJ1-1|TRBV27|-
CASSYVAGANTEAFF
>TRBJ2-2|TRBV13|TRBD1
CASSSNGQGTFGNTGELFF
>TRBJ1-3|TRBV2|-
CASSEVTGASGNTIYF
>TRBJ2-3|TRBV9|-
CASSVEASGFPDTQYF
>TRBJ1-2|TRBV9|TRBD1
CASSPSPGQGSYGYTF
>TRBJ2-7|TRBV28|-
CASSLPGVDTYEQYF
>TRBJ1-2|TRBV5-1|-
CASSPGGGYTF
>TRBJ1-5|TRBV27|TRBD1
CASSLGTGVVGQPQHF
>TRBJ2-1|TRBV9|-
CASSVVDTDNEQFF
>TRBJ2-4|TRBV4-1|TRBD1
CASSQLTGGRAKNIQYF
>TRBJ2-2|TRBV19|-
CASSEGSSTGELFF
>TRBJ2-1|TRBV24-1|-
CATSLTGTGIYNEQFF
>TRBJ2-3|TRBV24-1|TRBD1
CATMDRGADTQYF
>TRBJ2-7|TRBV13|TRBD1
CASSPRDRYEQYF
>TRBJ1-2|TRBV5-4|TRBD1
CASSLPGDSNYGYTF
>TRBJ1-5|TRBV5-6|TRBD1
CASSATGGGRPQHF
>TRBJ2-7|TRBV9|TRBD2
CASSVAGGSSYEQYF
>TRBJ1-1|TRBV12-3/TRBV12-4|-
CASSLAGGTEAFF
>TRBJ2-7|TRBV4-1|TRBD2
CASSQGGGTTYEQYF
>TRBJ1-6|TRBV7-9|-
CASTRGGSRSYNSPLHF
>TRBJ1-1|TRBV30|TRBD1
CAWSLGQGGTEAFF
>TRBJ2-3|TRBV29-1|-
CSSTGGGTDTQYF
>TRBJ1-5|TRBV29-1|-
CSVSDSLNQPQHF
>TRBJ1-2|TRBV24-1|TRBD1
CATSDPRQGGGYTF
>TRBJ2-4|TRBV2|-
CASSAEQGGEVIQYF
>TRBJ2-7|TRBV15|TRBD2
CATRRPGGEQYF
>TRBJ2-5|TRBV29-1|TRBD2
CSVDTSGRGETQYF
>TRBJ1-5|TRBV6-4|-
CASSDSISCGAGGNQPQHF
>TRBJ1-1|TRBV10-1|-
CASMAGSTSDTEAFF
>TRBJ2-3|TRBV7-8|TRBD2
CASSLARASGLRDTQYF
>TRBJ1-5|TRBV18|TRBD1
CASSILQGSNQPQHF
>TRBJ2-5|TRBV7-3|-
CASSQGNQETQYF
>TRBJ1-4|TRBV19|-
CASSMGLVSNEKLFF